These 27 T cell receptor beta chains were sequenced from one sample in a study of metastatic and nonmetastatic thyroid tumors. TCRdb reprocessed the PCR reads using MiXCR. The data hold tens of thousands of clones, with around 22% observed a single time. Each patient came to thyroid surgery without any prior treatment (of any kind). Sequencing input: blood. These receptors all stem from a female donor with papillary thyroid cancer or a benign thyroid nodule (not recorded which). Some clones in this sample may be carry-over from other donors' samples.

At least ten counts were recorded for this clone. The chain uses TRBV11-2 and TRBJ1-2; weak D call: TRBD1 (6 bases). CDR3 size: 15 residues. The V end was cut by 7 bases, the J end by 2 bases, with 17 bases between. Germline loops: CDR1 SGHAT, CDR2 FQNNGV. CDR3 sequence reads: CASTPLRTGNYGYTF. As DNA, the CDR3 is TGTGCCAGCACCCCCCTACGCACAGGGAACTATGGCTACACCTTC.

This clone is categorized as medium-sized. The same CDR3 arises from other DNA sequences in this sample as well. The chain joins TRBV7-2 to TRBJ2-7; TRBD1 is a possible D gene (6 bases). The CDR3 extends over 15 amino acids. The germline CDR1 and CDR2 sequences are SGHTA and FQGNSA. The germline V and J ends were trimmed by 5 bases and 3 bases, with 17 bases remaining between them. The CDR3 spells CASSTSPDRLYEQYF. The DNA of the CDR3 is TGTGCCAGCAGCACCTCCCCGGACAGACTCTACGAGCAGTACTTC. Using reference TRBV7-2 and TRBJ2-7 for the parts outside the CDR3, the full variable domain is GAGVSQSPSNKVTEKGKDVELRCDPISGHTALYWYRQSLGQGLEFLIYFQGNSAPDKSGLPSDRFSAERTGGSVSTLTIQRTQQEDSAVYLCASSTSPDRLYEQYFGPGTRLTVT.

This clone was seen many times. J is TRBJ1-1 and V is TRBV19; D possibly corresponds to TRBD1 (6 bases). The germline V gene encodes CDR1 LNHDA and CDR2 SQIVND (reference sequence). The CDR3 extends over 14 amino acids. Trimming pared 3 bases from V and 1 base from J, leaving 9 bases between. The chain's CDR3 is CASSIWGRNTEAFF. CDR3 bases: TGTGCCAGTAGTATTTGGGGGCGGAACACTGAAGCTTTCTTT.

This clone has more than one count but fewer than ten. The chain has TRBV30 and TRBJ1-4; no reliable D call. This CDR3 has 12 amino acids. The ends were cut back, 0 bases at V and 8 bases at J, with 7 bases in the middle. In germline, CDR1 is GTSNPN, CDR2 SVGIG (reference sequence). CDR3 sequence reads: CAWSVLREKLFF. DNA for the CDR3: TGTGCCTGGAGTGTACTAAGGGAAAAACTGTTTTTT.

CDR3 coding DNA: TGTGCATGCTCATGGGTTGAGGGCGAGACCCAGTACTTC. Encoded protein: CACSWVEGETQYF. This chain connects TRBV18 to TRBJ2-5; tentative D call: TRBD2 (5 bases). This CDR3 is 13 amino acids long. Germline V CDR1 and CDR2: KGHSH, LQKENI.

This clone showed up many times. The chain combines TRBV19 with TRBJ2-1; 11 bases fit TRBD1. The CDR3 consists of 16 residues. Germline CDR1 LNHDA, CDR2 SQIVND (reference sequence). J was trimmed by 4 bases and V by 9 bases; bases with no gene match: 11. CDR3 amino acids: CASYPSGTGGYNEQFF. In nucleotides, the CDR3 is TGTGCCAGCTACCCTTCGGGGACAGGGGGTTACAATGAGCAGTTCTTC.

A single count supports this clone. The chain combines TRBV5-1 with TRBJ1-1; 8 bases are a match to TRBD1. The CDR3 spans 15 residues. Per the germline V gene, CDR1 is SGHRS and CDR2 is YFSETQ. The V and J ends lost 6 bases and 4 bases, in that order; junction bases with no gene match: 11. The CDR3 spells CASIWNRGLVTEAFF. The DNA for the CDR3 is TGCGCCAGCATCTGGAACAGGGGGTTGGTCACTGAAGCTTTCTTT.

The sample holds a few counts of this clone. The V call is TRBV28, the J call TRBJ2-7, with D possibly being TRBD2 (5 bases). Trimming took off 8 bases at V and 11 bases at J, with 22 bases between the two ends. The germline V gene has CDR1 MDHEN and CDR2 SYDVKM. This CDR3 is built from 13 residues. The CDR3 coding sequence is TGTGCCAGCCTATCTCCTCCGTGGACTTCCGAGTACTTC. It yields the protein CASLSPPWTSEYF.

In its sample, this clone was seen many times. This chain connects TRBV20-1 to TRBJ2-3; weak D call: TRBD2 (5 bases). Germline values: CDR1 DFQATT, CDR2 SNEGSKA (reference sequence). V lost 0 bases and J lost 8, with 24 bases in between. The CDR3 is made up of 17 amino acids. The CDR3 nucleotides read TGCAGTGCTAGAGATTTAGGGTACCAGCCTCCGAGGGTTACGCAGTATTTT. It specifies CSARDLGYQPPRVTQYF.

This clone was recorded many times. The rearrangement links TRBV28 to TRBJ1-3; TRBD1 might be the D (5 bases). Germline CDR1 and CDR2: MDHEN and SYDVKM. The CDR3 runs to 15 residues. Trimming took off 5 bases at V and 2 bases at J, with 13 bases between the two ends. CDR3 bases: TGTGCCAGCAGTCCCGGGACCCCCACTGGAAACACCATATATTTT. Amino acid sequence: CASSPGTPTGNTIYF.

At least ten counts were recorded for this clone. The chain has TRBV19 and TRBJ1-1; 7 bases are shared with TRBD1. The germline V gene has CDR1 LNHDA and CDR2 SQIVND (reference sequence). The ends lost 5 bases at V and 4 bases at J; junction bases unmatched: 10. There are 15 residues in the CDR3. In DNA form, the CDR3 reads TGTGCCAGTAGTCCTATGACAGGGTTCGGCACTGAAGCTTTCTTT. This codes for CASSPMTGFGTEAFF.

At least ten counts were recorded for this clone. The V and J genes are TRBV7-3 and TRBJ1-2; no reliable D call. The CDR3 totals 14 residues. Germline CDR1 is SGHTA and CDR2 is FQGTGA. V was shortened by 0 bases and J by 8 bases, with 13 bases between the two germline ends. The CDR3 coding sequence is TGTGCCAGCAGCTTAACGACTCTCTCGACGGGCTACACCTTC. As protein: CASSLTTLSTGYTF.

The chain combines TRBV24-1 with TRBJ1-2; 12 bases agree with TRBD1. Germline V CDR1 and CDR2: KGHDR, SFDVKD. J was trimmed by 4 bases and V by 0 bases; bases with no gene match: 2. The CDR3 extends over 16 amino acids. The CDR3 spells CATSDLGTGGGYGYTF. DNA for the CDR3: TGTGCCACCAGTGATTTGGGGACAGGGGGCGGCTATGGCTACACCTTC.

This clone was detected ten times or more. The rearrangement joins TRBV6-1 to TRBJ2-3, with D uncertain. Trimming left V 5 bases short and J 6 bases short, with 12 bases between. Germline CDR1 reads MNHNS; CDR2 reads SASEGT. This CDR3 contains 13 residues. The CDR3 DNA sequence: TGTGCCAGCAGTTCATTCATAGGGGATACGCAGTATTTT. Its translation is CASSSFIGDTQYF.

This clone was seen repeatedly, ten times or more. The chain joins TRBV10-3 to TRBJ2-5; a possible D gene is TRBD2 (5 bases). Germline V lookup: CDR1 ENHRY, CDR2 SYGVKD. The length of the CDR3 is 13 residues. V lost 4 bases and J 2 bases, leaving 8 bases between the germline ends. The CDR3 region is CAISGRPQETQYF. The CDR3 region has the DNA TGTGCCATCAGTGGGAGGCCGCAAGAGACCCAGTACTTC.

This clone showed up many times. The chain uses TRBV5-1 and TRBJ1-1; TRBD1 matches 7 bases. This CDR3 region has 13 residues. The ends lost 1 base at V and 4 bases at J; junction bases unmatched: 1. Germline CDR1 reads SGHRS; CDR2 reads YFSETQ. The CDR3 is CASSLSGGTEAFF. CDR3 DNA: TGCGCCAGCAGCTTGTCAGGGGGCACTGAAGCTTTCTTT.

Many counts were recorded for this clone. The genes are TRBV20-1 and TRBJ1-2; 8 nucleotides align to TRBD1. The germline V gene encodes CDR1 DFQATT and CDR2 SNEGSKA (reference sequence). The CDR3 is made up of 15 amino acids. Trimming removed 0 bases from V and 4 bases from J; junction bases left unmatched: 7. The CDR3 DNA reads as TGCAGTGCTAGAGATCGTGGGGACAGGATCTATGGCTACACCTTC. Amino acid sequence: CSARDRGDRIYGYTF.

This clone has a count of ten or more. CDR3 DNA sequence: TGTGCCAGCAGCCCCTTAGGAAGGGGACTAGCGGGAGTGGATACGCAGTATTTT. It yields the protein CASSPLGRGLAGVDTQYF. The V call is TRBV7-9, the J call TRBJ2-3; 14 nucleotides line up with TRBD2. V trimming: 5 bases; J trimming: 6 bases; junction bases outside the gene matches: 13. This CDR3 is built from 18 residues. The V gene's germline CDR1 is SEHNR and CDR2 FQNEAQ (reference sequence).

This clone showed up many times. This sequence joins TRBV28 and TRBJ1-1; D possibly corresponds to TRBD1 (5 bases). This CDR3 spans 13 amino acids. Germline CDR1 MDHEN, CDR2 SYDVKM. V was pared by 1 base and J by 4 bases, with 7 bases between. In DNA form, the CDR3 reads TGTGCCAGCAGTTTATTGGGGGGCACTGAAGCTTTCTTT. Translating it yields CASSLLGGTEAFF.

By sample share, this clone is medium-sized. V and J are TRBV12-3 or TRBV12-4 and TRBJ2-3, with 9 bases that match TRBD2. The CDR3 length is 16 residues. Trimming cost V 3 bases and J 4 bases; bases outside gene matches: 8. The CDR3 spells CASSLHLAGVSDTQYF. CDR3 DNA: TGTGCCAGCAGTTTGCACTTAGCGGGAGTATCAGATACGCAGTATTTT.

The chain links TRBV11-1 to TRBJ2-1, with 14 positions matching TRBD2. This CDR3 is 17 amino acids long. V lost 6 bases, J lost 3 bases, and 7 bases stayed unmatched. Germline CDR1 SGHAT, CDR2 FQDESV (reference sequence). The CDR3 sequence: CASRHGLAGGVYNEQFF. CDR3 in DNA: TGTGCCAGCAGACATGGACTAGCGGGAGGCGTCTACAATGAGCAGTTCTTC.

In this sample, this clone turned up many times. The gene calls are TRBV4-1 and TRBJ2-3; 7 bases are a match to TRBD2. Losses at the gene ends were 1 base for V and 2 bases for J; bases not matched to a gene: 6. Germline CDR1 reads MGHRA; CDR2 reads YSYEKL. The CDR3 loop spans 16 amino acids. The CDR3 is CASSQGASGYTDTQYF. CDR3 bases: TGCGCCAGCAGCCAAGGGGCTAGCGGATACACAGATACGCAGTATTTT.

This clone was seen repeatedly, ten times or more. The chain has TRBV5-5 and TRBJ2-1; TRBD2 aligns across 7 bases. This CDR3 is 15 amino acids long. Germline assignment: CDR1 SGHKS and CDR2 YYEKEE (reference sequence). Germline trimming cut 0 bases from V and 7 bases from J; bases unmatched to any gene: 7. This chain's CDR3 is CASSLDWREWNEQFF. The CDR3, as DNA: TGTGCCAGCAGCTTGGATTGGCGGGAGTGGAATGAGCAGTTCTTC. Together with reference TRBV5-5 and TRBJ2-1, the CDR3 gives the full variable domain: DAGVTQSPTHLIKTRGQQVTLRCSPISGHKSVSWYQQVLGQGPQFIFQYYEKEERGRGNFPDRFSARQFPNYSSELNVNALLLGDSALYLCASSLDWREWNEQFFGPGTRLTVL.

Comment on this clone: An end of the junction differs from the germline gene, which may be a read error. V and J are TRBV6-1 and TRBJ1-2; D call uncertain. Germline V gene data show CDR1 as MNHNS and CDR2 as SASEGT. CDR3 length: 14 residues. CDR3 residues: CAGSDQKESYGYTF. The CDR3 nucleotides are TGTGCCGGCAGTGATCAAAAGGAATCCTATGGCTACACCTTC.

This clone came up many times. The chain recombines TRBV19 with TRBJ2-4, with 10 bases identical to TRBD2. With 6 bases clipped from V and 6 bases from J, the junction kept 17 bases outside the gene matches. CDR1 and CDR2 (germline): LNHDA, SQIVND (reference sequence). The CDR3 covers 18 residues. CDR3 nucleotides: TGTGCCAGTAGCCCATCCGGGGTAGCGGGAGGCCCTGGAAACATTCAGTACTTC. Amino acid sequence: CASSPSGVAGGPGNIQYF.

This clone was counted ten times or more. The chain uses TRBV11-1 and TRBJ1-1; D possibly corresponds to TRBD1 (6 bases). The germline gives CDR1 SGHAT, CDR2 FQDESV (reference sequence). This CDR3 has 16 amino acids. Trimming took off 1 base at V and 5 bases at J, with 17 bases between the two ends. The CDR3 spells CASSLGAGVTRTEAFF. CDR3 DNA sequence: TGTGCCAGCAGCTTAGGGGCAGGGGTAACGAGGACTGAAGCTTTCTTT.

This clone was detected many times. The chain carries TRBV7-8 and TRBJ2-3; TRBD2 might be the D (6 bases). V lost 2 bases and J lost 6, with 18 bases in between. CDR1 SGHVS and CDR2 FQNEAQ come from the germline V gene. The CDR3 is 16 amino acids. DNA for the CDR3: TGTGCCAGCAGCTTACAGATGACTAGGAGTGGGGATACGCAGTATTTT. It specifies CASSLQMTRSGDTQYF.